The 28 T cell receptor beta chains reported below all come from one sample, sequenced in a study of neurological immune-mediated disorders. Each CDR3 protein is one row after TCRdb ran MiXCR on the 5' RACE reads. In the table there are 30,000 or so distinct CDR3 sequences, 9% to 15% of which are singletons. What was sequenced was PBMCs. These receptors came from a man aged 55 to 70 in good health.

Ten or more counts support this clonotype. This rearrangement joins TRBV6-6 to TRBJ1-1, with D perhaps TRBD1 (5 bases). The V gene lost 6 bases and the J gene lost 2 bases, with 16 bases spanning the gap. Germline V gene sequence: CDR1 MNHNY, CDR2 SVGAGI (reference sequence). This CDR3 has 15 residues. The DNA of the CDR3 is TGTGCCAGCAGCTTACACCCGACAGTCAACACTGAAGCTTTCTTT. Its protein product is CASSLHPTVNTEAFF.

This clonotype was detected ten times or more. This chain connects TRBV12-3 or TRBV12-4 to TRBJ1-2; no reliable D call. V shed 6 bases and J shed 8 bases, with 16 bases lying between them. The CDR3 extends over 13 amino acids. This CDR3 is CASRQLRGMGYTF. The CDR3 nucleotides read TGTGCCAGCAGACAACTCCGAGGCATGGGCTACACCTTC.

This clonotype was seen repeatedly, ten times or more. CDR3 DNA sequence: TGTGCCAGTAGTATAAGTGCTGGTACGCAGTATTTT. This encodes CASSISAGTQYF. The V gene is TRBV19, the J gene TRBJ2-3; D unclear. Trimming took 2 bases from V and 8 from J, leaving 8 bases between them. The CDR3 is 12 residues long. CDR1 and CDR2 (germline): LNHDA, SQIVND (reference sequence).

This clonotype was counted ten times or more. CDR3 loop: CASSSTGGNEQFF. In nucleotides, the CDR3 is TGTGCCAGCAGCTCGACAGGGGGGAATGAGCAGTTCTTC. The rearrangement joins TRBV7-3 to TRBJ2-1; 9 positions match TRBD1. V lost 4 bases, J lost 7 bases, and 2 bases stayed unmatched. Germline loops: CDR1 SGHTA, CDR2 FQGTGA. The CDR3 contains 13 residues.

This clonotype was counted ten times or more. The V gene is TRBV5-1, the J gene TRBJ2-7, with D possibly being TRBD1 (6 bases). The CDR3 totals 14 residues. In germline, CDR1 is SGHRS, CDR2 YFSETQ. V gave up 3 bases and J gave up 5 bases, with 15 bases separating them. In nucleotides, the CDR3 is TGCGCCAGCAGCTCAACCCCTGGGGGCCACGAGCAGTACTTC. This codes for CASSSTPGGHEQYF.

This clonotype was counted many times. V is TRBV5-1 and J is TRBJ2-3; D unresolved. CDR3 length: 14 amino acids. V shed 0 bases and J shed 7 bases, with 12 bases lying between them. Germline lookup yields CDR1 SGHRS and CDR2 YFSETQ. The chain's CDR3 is CASSLDIRLNTQYF. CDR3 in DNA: TGCGCCAGCAGCTTGGATATTAGGTTGAATACGCAGTATTTT. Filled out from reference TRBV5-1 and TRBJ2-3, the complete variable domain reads KAGVTQTPRYLIKTRGQQVTLSCSPISGHRSVSWYQQTPGQGLQFLFEYFSETQRNKGNFPGRFSGRQFSNSRSEMNVSTLELGDSALYLCASSLDIRLNTQYFGPGTRLTVL.

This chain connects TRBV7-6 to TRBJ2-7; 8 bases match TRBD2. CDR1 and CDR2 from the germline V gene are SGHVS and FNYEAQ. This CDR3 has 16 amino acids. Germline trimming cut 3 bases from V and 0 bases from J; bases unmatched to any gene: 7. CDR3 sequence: CASSLGPGGFSYEQYF. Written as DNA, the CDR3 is TGTGCCAGCAGCTTGGGTCCGGGAGGGTTCTCCTACGAGCAGTACTTC.

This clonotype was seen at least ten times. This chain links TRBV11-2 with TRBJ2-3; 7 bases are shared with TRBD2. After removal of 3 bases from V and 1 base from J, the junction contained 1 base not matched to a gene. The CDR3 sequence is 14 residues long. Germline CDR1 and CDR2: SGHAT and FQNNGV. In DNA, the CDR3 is TGTGCCAGCAGCTTGGCGGGGGGCACAGATACGCAGTATTTT. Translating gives CASSLAGGTDTQYF.

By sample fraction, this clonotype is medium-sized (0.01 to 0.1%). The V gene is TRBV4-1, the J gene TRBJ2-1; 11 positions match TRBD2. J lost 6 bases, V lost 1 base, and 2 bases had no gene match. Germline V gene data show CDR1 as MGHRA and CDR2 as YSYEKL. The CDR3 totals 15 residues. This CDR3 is CASSQGLAGLNEQFF. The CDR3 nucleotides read TGCGCCAGCAGCCAAGGACTAGCGGGGCTCAATGAGCAGTTCTTC.

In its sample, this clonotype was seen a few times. As DNA, the CDR3 is TGTGCCAGCAGCATCGGGACACCGAATTCACCCCTCCACTTT. It yields the protein CASSIGTPNSPLHF. The rearrangement links TRBV21-1 to TRBJ1-6; no DNA check was done on the table's D call, TRBD1. TRBV21-1 is flagged as a pseudogene. CDR3 length equals 14 residues.

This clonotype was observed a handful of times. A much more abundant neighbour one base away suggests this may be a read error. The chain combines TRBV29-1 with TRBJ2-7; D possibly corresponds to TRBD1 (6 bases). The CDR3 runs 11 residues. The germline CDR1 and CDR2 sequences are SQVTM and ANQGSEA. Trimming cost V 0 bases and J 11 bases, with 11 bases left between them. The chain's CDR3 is CSVEDGTRKYF. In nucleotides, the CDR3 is TGCAGCGTTGAAGACGGGACAAGGAAGTACTTC.

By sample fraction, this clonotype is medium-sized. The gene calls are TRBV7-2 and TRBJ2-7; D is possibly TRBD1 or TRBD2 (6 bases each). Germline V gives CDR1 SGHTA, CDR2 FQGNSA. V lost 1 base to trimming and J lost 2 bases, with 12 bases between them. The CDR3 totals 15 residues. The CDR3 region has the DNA TGTGCCAGCAGCTTAGGGCCGGGGGCCCCCTACGAGCAGTACTTC. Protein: CASSLGPGAPYEQYF.

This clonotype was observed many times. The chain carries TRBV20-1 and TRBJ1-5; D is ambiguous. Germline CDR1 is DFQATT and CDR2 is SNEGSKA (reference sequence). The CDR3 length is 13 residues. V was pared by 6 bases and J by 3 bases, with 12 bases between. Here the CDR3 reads CSALTSPNQPQHF. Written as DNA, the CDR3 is TGCAGTGCCCTGACCAGCCCCAATCAGCCCCAGCATTTT.

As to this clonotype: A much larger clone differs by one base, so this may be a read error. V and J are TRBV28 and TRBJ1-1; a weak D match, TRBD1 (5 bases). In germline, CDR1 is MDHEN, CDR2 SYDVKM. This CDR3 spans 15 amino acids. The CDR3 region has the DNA TGTGCCAGCAGTTTGTGGGACTTAGTACGGGTTGAATCTTTCTTT. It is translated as CASSLWDLVRVESFF.

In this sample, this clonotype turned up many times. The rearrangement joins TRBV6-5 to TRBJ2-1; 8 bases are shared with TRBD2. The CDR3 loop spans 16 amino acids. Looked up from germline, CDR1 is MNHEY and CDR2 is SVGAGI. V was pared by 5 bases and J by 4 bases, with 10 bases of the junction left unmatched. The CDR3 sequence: CASSEPYAGGYNEQFF. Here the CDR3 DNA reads TGTGCCAGCAGTGAACCCTACGCGGGGGGATACAATGAGCAGTTCTTC.

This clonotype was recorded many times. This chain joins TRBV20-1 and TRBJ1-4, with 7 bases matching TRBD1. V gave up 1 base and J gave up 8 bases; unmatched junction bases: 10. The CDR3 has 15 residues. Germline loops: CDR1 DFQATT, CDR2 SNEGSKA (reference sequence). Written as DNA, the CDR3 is TGCAGTGCTAGAGCCCCCCGGCAGGGGGGAGAAAAACTGTTTTTT. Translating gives CSARAPRQGGEKLFF.

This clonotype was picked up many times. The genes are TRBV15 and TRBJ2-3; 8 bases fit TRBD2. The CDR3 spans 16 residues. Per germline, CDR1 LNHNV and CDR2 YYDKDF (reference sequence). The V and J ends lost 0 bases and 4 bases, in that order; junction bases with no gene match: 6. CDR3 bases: TGTGCCACCAGCAGAGATGGGGCGGGAGGTCCAGATACGCAGTATTTT. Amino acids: CATSRDGAGGPDTQYF. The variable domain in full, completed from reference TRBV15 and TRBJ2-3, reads DAMVIQNPRYQVTQFGKPVTLSCSQTLNHNVMYWYQQKSSQAPKLLFHYYDKDFNNEADTPDNFQSRRPNTSFCFLDIRSPGLGDTAMYLCATSRDGAGGPDTQYFGPGTRLTVL.

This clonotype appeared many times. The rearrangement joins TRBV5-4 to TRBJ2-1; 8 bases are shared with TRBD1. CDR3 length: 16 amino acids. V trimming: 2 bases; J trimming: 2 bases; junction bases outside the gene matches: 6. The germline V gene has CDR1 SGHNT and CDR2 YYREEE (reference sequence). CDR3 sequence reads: CASSFHQGAPYNEQFF. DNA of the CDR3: TGTGCCAGCAGCTTTCATCAGGGGGCCCCCTACAATGAGCAGTTCTTC.

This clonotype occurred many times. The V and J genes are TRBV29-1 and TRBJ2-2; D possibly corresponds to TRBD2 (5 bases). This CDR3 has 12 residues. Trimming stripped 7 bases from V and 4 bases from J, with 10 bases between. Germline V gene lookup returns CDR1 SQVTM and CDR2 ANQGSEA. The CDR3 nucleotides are TGCAGCGCTGGACTGATCACCGGGGAGCTGTTTTTT. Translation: CSAGLITGELFF.

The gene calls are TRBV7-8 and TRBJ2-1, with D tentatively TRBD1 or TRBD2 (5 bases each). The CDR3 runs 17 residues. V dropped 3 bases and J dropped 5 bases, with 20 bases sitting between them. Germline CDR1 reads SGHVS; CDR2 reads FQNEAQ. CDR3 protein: CASSLNFRGRGDNEQFF. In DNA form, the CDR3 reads TGTGCCAGCAGCTTGAATTTCCGGGGACGAGGAGACAATGAGCAGTTCTTC.

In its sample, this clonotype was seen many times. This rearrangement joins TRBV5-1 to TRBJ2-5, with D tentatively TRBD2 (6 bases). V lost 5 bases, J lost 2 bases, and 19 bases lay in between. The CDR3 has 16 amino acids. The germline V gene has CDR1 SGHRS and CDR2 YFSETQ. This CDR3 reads CASSQSGIGGQETQYF. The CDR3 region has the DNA TGCGCCAGCAGTCAGTCAGGAATCGGAGGGCAAGAGACCCAGTACTTC. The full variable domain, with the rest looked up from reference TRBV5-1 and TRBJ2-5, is KAGVTQTPRYLIKTRGQQVTLSCSPISGHRSVSWYQQTPGQGLQFLFEYFSETQRNKGNFPGRFSGRQFSNSRSEMNVSTLELGDSALYLCASSQSGIGGQETQYFGPGTRLLVL.

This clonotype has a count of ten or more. The CDR3 coding sequence is TGTGCCAGCAGTTACCCGGGACAGGGGTACAATGAGCAGTTCTTC. Translating it yields CASSYPGQGYNEQFF. V gene TRBV6-5 combines with J gene TRBJ2-1, with TRBD1 matching 10 bases. The CDR3 extends over 15 amino acids. The V segment lost 2 bases and the J segment 4 bases; nucleotides outside the gene matches: 2. The V gene's germline CDR1 is MNHEY and CDR2 SVGAGI.

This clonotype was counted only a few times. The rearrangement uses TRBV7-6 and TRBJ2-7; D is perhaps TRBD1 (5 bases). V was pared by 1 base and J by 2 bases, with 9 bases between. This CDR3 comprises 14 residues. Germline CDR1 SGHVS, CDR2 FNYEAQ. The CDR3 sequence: CASSLEGRAYEQYF. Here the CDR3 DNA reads TGTGCCAGCAGCTTAGAAGGCAGGGCCTACGAGCAGTACTTC. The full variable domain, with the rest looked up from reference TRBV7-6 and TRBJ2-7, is GAGVSQSPRYKVTKRGQDVALRCDPISGHVSLYWYRQALGQGPEFLTYFNYEAQQDKSGLPNDRFSAERPEGSISTLTIQRTEQRDSAMYRCASSLEGRAYEQYFGPGTRLTVT.

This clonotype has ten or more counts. The chain's CDR3 is CASSSDNLNTEAFF. CDR3 in DNA: TGTGCCAGCAGCTCGGACAATCTGAACACTGAAGCTTTCTTT. V gene TRBV7-2 combines with J gene TRBJ1-1; D possibly corresponds to TRBD1 (5 bases). From germline, CDR1 is SGHTA and CDR2 FQGNSA. This CDR3 contains 14 residues. Trimming took off 4 bases at V and 0 bases at J, with 9 bases between the two ends.

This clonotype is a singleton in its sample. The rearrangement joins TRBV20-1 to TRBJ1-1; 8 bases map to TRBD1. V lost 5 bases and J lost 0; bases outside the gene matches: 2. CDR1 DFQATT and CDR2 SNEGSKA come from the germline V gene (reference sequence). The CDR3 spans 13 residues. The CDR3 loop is CSAPTGVNTEAFF. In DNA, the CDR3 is TGCAGTGCTCCGACAGGGGTGAACACTGAAGCTTTCTTT.

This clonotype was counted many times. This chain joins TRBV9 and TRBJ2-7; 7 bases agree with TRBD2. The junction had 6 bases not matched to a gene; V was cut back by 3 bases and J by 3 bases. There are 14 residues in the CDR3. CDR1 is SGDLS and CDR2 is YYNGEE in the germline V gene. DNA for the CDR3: TGTGCCAGCAGCGGGGGGGGAGGGTTCTACGAGCAGTACTTC. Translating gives CASSGGGGFYEQYF.

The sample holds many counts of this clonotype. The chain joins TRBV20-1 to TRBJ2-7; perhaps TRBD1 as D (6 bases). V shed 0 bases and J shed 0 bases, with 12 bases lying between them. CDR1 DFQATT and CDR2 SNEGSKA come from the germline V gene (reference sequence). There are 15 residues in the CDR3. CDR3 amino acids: CSARDGAGASYEQYF. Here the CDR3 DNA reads TGCAGTGCTAGAGATGGGGCAGGGGCCTCCTACGAGCAGTACTTC.

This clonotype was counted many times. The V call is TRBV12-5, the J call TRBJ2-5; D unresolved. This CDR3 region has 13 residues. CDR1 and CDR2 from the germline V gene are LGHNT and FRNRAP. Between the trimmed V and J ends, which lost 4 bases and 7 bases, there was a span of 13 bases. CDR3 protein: CASGSLRLGTQYF. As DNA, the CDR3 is TGTGCTAGTGGTTCCCTACGGCTGGGGACCCAGTACTTC. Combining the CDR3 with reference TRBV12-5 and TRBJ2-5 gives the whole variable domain DARVTQTPRHKVTEMGQEVTMRCQPILGHNTVFWYRQTMMQGLELLAYFRNRAPLDDSGMPKDRFSAEMPDATLATLKIQPSEPRDSAVYFCASGSLRLGTQYFGPGTRLLVL.